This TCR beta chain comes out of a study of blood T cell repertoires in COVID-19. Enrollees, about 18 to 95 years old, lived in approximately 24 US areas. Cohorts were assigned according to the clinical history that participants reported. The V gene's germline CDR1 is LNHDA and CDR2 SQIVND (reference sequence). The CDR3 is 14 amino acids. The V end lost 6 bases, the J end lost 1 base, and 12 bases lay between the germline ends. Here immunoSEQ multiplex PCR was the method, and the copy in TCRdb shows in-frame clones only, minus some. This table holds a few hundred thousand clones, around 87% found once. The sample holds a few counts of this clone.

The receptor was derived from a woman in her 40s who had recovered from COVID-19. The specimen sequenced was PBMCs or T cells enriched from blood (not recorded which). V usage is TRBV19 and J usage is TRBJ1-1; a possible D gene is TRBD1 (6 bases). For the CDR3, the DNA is TGTGCCAGTAGCTTCCCGGGACAGAACACTGAAGCTTTCTTT. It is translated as CASSFPGQNTEAFF.